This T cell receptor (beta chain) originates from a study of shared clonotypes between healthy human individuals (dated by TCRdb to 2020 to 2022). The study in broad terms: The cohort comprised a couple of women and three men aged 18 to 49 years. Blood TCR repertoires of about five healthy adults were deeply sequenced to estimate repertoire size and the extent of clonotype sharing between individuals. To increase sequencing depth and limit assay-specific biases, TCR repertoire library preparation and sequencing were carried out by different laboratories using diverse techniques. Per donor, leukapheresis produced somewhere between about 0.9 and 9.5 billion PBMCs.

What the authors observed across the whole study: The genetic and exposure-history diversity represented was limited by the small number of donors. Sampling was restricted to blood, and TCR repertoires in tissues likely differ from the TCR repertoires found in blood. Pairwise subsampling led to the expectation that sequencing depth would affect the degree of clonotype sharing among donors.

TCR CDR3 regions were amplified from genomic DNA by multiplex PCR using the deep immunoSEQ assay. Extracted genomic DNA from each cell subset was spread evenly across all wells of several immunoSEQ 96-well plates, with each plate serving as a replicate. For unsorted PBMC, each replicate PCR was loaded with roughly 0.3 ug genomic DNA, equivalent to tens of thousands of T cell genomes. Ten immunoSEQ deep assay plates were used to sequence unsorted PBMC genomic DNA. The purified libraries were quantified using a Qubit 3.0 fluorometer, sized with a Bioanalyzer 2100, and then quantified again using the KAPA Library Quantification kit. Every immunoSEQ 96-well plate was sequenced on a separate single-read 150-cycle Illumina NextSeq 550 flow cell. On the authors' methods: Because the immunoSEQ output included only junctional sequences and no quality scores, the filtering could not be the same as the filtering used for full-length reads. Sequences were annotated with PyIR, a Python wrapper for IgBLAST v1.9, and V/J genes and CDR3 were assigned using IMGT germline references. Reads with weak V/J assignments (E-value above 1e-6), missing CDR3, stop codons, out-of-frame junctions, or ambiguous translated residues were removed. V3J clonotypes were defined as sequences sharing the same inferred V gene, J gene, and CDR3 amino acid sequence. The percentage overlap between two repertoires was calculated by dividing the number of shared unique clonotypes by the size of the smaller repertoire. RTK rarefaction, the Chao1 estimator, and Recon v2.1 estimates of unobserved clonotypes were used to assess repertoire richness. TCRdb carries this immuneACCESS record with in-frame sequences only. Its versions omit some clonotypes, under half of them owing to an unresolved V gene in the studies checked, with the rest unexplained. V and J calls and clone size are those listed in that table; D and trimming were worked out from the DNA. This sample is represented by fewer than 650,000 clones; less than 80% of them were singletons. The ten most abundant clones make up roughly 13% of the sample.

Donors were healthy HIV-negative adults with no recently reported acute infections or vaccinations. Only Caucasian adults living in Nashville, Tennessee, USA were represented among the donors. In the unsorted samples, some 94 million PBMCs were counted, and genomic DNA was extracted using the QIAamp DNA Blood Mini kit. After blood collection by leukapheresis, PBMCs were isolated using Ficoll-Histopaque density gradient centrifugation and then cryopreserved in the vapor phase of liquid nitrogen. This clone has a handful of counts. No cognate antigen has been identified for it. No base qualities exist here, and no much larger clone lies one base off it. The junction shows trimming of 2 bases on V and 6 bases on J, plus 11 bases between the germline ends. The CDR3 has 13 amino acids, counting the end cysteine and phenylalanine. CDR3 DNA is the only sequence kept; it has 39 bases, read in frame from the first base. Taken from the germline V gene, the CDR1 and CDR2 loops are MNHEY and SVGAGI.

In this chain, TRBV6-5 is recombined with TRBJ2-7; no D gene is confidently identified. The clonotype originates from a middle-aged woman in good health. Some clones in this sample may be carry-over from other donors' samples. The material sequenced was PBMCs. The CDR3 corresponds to CASSYTRTGEQYF. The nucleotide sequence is TGTGCCAGCAGTTACACGCGGACGGGCGAGCAGTACTTC.